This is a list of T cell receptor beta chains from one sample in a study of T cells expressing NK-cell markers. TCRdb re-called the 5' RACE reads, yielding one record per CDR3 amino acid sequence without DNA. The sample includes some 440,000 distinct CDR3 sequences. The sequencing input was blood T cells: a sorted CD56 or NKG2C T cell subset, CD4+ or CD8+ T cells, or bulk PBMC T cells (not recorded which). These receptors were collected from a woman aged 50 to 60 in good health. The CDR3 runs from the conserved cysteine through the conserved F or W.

CDR3aa: CASSLAVGGSGETQYF
j_gene: TRBJ2-5
v_gene: TRBV5-1

CDR3aa: CAITETSHNEQFF
j_gene: TRBJ2-1
v_gene: TRBV10-3

CDR3aa: CATLRGGLGEQYF
j_gene: TRBJ2-7
v_gene: TRBV10-3

CDR3aa: CASSLEQGAIYEQYF
j_gene: TRBJ2-7
v_gene: TRBV5-1

CDR3aa: CASSSTTRTGGFYEQYF
j_gene: TRBJ2-7
v_gene: TRBV7-6

CDR3aa: CASSQMYTDTQYF
j_gene: TRBJ2-3
v_gene: TRBV4-1

CDR3aa: CASSPGIGYTGELFF
j_gene: TRBJ2-2
v_gene: TRBV27

CDR3aa: CASSRSLGGTGTYEQYF
j_gene: TRBJ2-7
v_gene: TRBV7-3

CDR3aa: CASSQERARDYNEQFF
j_gene: TRBJ2-1
v_gene: TRBV14

CDR3aa: CASSQETALNTEAFF
j_gene: TRBJ1-1
v_gene: TRBV4-1

CDR3aa: CSANTYRVGFTEAFF
j_gene: TRBJ1-1
v_gene: TRBV20-1

CDR3aa: CATSAWTGSTGELFF
j_gene: TRBJ2-2
v_gene: TRBV24-1

CDR3aa: CSARDRVRIDEQFF
j_gene: TRBJ2-1
v_gene: TRBV20-1

CDR3aa: CASSQKDRTAKNIQYF
j_gene: TRBJ2-4
v_gene: TRBV12-3/TRBV12-4

CDR3aa: CSAAPTWDEQFF
j_gene: TRBJ2-1
v_gene: TRBV20-1

CDR3aa: CASSLDGGRFF
j_gene: TRBJ2-1
v_gene: TRBV7-2

CDR3aa: CSVEDFTYGYTF
j_gene: TRBJ1-2
v_gene: TRBV29-1

CDR3aa: CASSTKRDSTSTGELFF
j_gene: TRBJ2-2
v_gene: TRBV7-8